These T cell receptor beta chains were read from a single sample in a study of blood T cell repertoires in COVID-19. Sequencing was performed with immunoSEQ multiplex PCR; in TCRdb, only in-frame clones are kept and a portion is missing. Found here are fewer than 250,000 clones, more than 70% of them singletons; the top ten hold 8.2%. Sequencing was performed on peripheral blood. These TCRs come from a woman between 50 and 59 years old with acute or convalescent COVID-19. The CDR3 runs from the conserved cysteine through the conserved F or W. A D gene is named only where the DNA matches it firmly. The size entry is marked missing in some rows and otherwise reads once, few, many or a size class.

j_gene: TRBJ2-7
abundance: -
v_gene: TRBV4-1
d_gene: -
len: 16
CDR3aa: CASSQETGYGRYEQYF
CDR3nt: TGCGCCAGCAGCCAAGAGACAGGCTATGGCCGGTACGAGCAGTACTTC

j_gene: TRBJ2-2
abundance: -
v_gene: TRBV11-2
d_gene: TRBD2
len: 17
CDR3aa: CASSPGAGMWGTGELFF
CDR3nt: TGTGCCAGCAGCCCGGGAGCGGGGATGTGGGGCACCGGGGAGCTGTTTTTT

j_gene: TRBJ2-7
abundance: few
v_gene: TRBV10-3
d_gene: -
len: 12
CDR3aa: CAIRTASYEQYF
CDR3nt: TGTGCCATTCGGACTGCTTCCTACGAGCAGTACTTC

j_gene: TRBJ1-2
abundance: -
v_gene: TRBV27
d_gene: -
len: 13
CDR3aa: CASRGGGAYGYTF
CDR3nt: TGTGCCAGCAGAGGCGGGGGGGCCTATGGCTACACCTTC

j_gene: TRBJ1-5
abundance: -
v_gene: TRBV24-1
d_gene: TRBD1
len: 15
CDR3aa: CATSAGTGTNQPQHF
CDR3nt: TGTGCCACCAGTGCTGGGACAGGGACTAATCAGCCCCAGCATTTT

j_gene: TRBJ2-3
abundance: -
v_gene: TRBV5-1
d_gene: TRBD1
len: 15
CDR3aa: CASSWTGGYTDTQYF
CDR3nt: TGCGCCAGCAGCTGGACAGGGGGGTACACAGATACGCAGTATTTT

j_gene: TRBJ2-7
abundance: once
v_gene: TRBV9
d_gene: -
len: 15
CDR3aa: CASSVVPGSPYEQYF
CDR3nt: TGTGCCAGCAGCGTAGTACCGGGATCCCCCTACGAGCAGTACTTC

j_gene: TRBJ2-3
abundance: -
v_gene: TRBV10-3
d_gene: TRBD2
len: 18
CDR3aa: CAISGREGLASPTDTQYF
CDR3nt: TGTGCCATCAGTGGGCGAGAGGGACTAGCGAGTCCGACAGATACGCAGTATTTT

j_gene: TRBJ2-1
abundance: -
v_gene: TRBV11-3
d_gene: TRBD2
len: 16
CDR3aa: CASSLGGLAGDNEQFF
CDR3nt: TGTGCCAGCAGCTTGGGTGGGCTAGCGGGGGACAATGAGCAGTTCTTC

j_gene: TRBJ2-1
abundance: -
v_gene: TRBV4-2
d_gene: -
len: 13
CDR3aa: CASSPRTGNEQFF
CDR3nt: TGTGCCAGCAGCCCCAGGACTGGAAATGAGCAGTTCTTC

j_gene: TRBJ2-3
abundance: -
v_gene: TRBV12-3/TRBV12-4
d_gene: TRBD1
len: 11
CDR3aa: CASQQGNTQYF
CDR3nt: TGTGCCAGCCAACAGGGGAATACGCAGTATTTT

j_gene: TRBJ1-3
abundance: -
v_gene: TRBV19
d_gene: -
len: 16
CDR3aa: CASSILEGSSGNTIYF
CDR3nt: TGTGCCAGTAGTATATTGGAGGGAAGCTCTGGAAACACCATATATTTT

j_gene: TRBJ2-1
abundance: -
v_gene: TRBV6-5
d_gene: TRBD2
len: 15
CDR3aa: CASSRGTSGSGEQFF
CDR3nt: TGTGCCAGCAGCAGGGGGACTAGCGGGAGCGGTGAGCAGTTCTTC

j_gene: TRBJ1-2
abundance: -
v_gene: TRBV20-1
d_gene: -
len: 12
CDR3aa: CSASVAPYGYTF
CDR3nt: TGCAGTGCTAGTGTAGCACCCTATGGCTACACCTTC

j_gene: TRBJ1-2
abundance: few
v_gene: TRBV19
d_gene: -
len: 14
CDR3aa: CASSIGQSNYGYTF
CDR3nt: TGTGCCAGTAGTATAGGCCAGTCAAACTATGGCTACACCTTC

j_gene: TRBJ1-2
abundance: -
v_gene: TRBV5-1
d_gene: TRBD1
len: 17
CDR3aa: CASSLLGQGTVQHGYTF
CDR3nt: TGCGCCAGCAGCTTGTTGGGACAGGGGACGGTTCAACATGGCTACACCTTC

j_gene: TRBJ1-2
abundance: -
v_gene: TRBV19
d_gene: TRBD1
len: 14
CDR3aa: CASRWTGLSYGYTF
CDR3nt: TGTGCCAGTAGATGGACAGGCCTCTCCTATGGCTACACCTTC

j_gene: TRBJ1-3
abundance: once
v_gene: TRBV27
d_gene: -
len: 16
CDR3aa: CASSLDGHISGNTIYF
CDR3nt: TGTGCCAGCAGTTTAGATGGACACATCTCTGGAAACACCATATATTTT

j_gene: TRBJ2-5
abundance: -
v_gene: TRBV24-1
d_gene: TRBD1
len: 16
CDR3aa: CATSEPPGQGRETQYF
CDR3nt: TGTGCCACCAGTGAGCCTCCGGGACAGGGTAGGGAGACCCAGTACTTC

j_gene: TRBJ2-7
abundance: -
v_gene: TRBV6-1
d_gene: -
len: 14
CDR3aa: CASSERWRVVEQYF
CDR3nt: TGTGCCAGCAGTGAAAGGTGGAGGGTTGTCGAGCAGTACTTC

j_gene: TRBJ2-5
abundance: -
v_gene: TRBV18
d_gene: TRBD2
len: 18
CDR3aa: CASSQGLAGGGQQETQYF
CDR3nt: TGTGCCAGCTCACAAGGACTAGCGGGAGGCGGGCAACAAGAGACCCAGTACTTC

j_gene: TRBJ1-6
abundance: -
v_gene: TRBV2
d_gene: TRBD1
len: 15
CDR3aa: CASSRTGPYNSPLHF
CDR3nt: TGTGCCAGCAGTAGGACAGGTCCCTATAATTCACCCCTCCACTTT

j_gene: TRBJ2-1
abundance: once
v_gene: TRBV3-1/TRBV3-2
d_gene: -
len: 13
CDR3aa: CASSPQTSLEQFF
CDR3nt: TGTGCCAGCAGCCCACAAACTAGCTTGGAGCAGTTCTTC

j_gene: TRBJ2-1
abundance: -
v_gene: TRBV2
d_gene: TRBD2
len: 16
CDR3aa: CASTGPQREGYNEQFF
CDR3nt: TGTGCCAGCACAGGGCCCCAGCGGGAGGGTTACAATGAGCAGTTCTTC

j_gene: TRBJ2-5
abundance: once
v_gene: TRBV28
d_gene: -
len: 15
CDR3aa: CASSLPGLGQETQYF
CDR3nt: TGTGCCAGCAGTCTTCCAGGGTTGGGGCAAGAGACCCAGTACTTC

j_gene: TRBJ1-3
abundance: -
v_gene: TRBV19
d_gene: -
len: 15
CDR3aa: CASSSYIRGGNTIYF
CDR3nt: TGTGCCAGTAGTTCCTACATCCGAGGGGGAAACACCATATATTTT

j_gene: TRBJ1-4
abundance: -
v_gene: TRBV7-9
d_gene: -
len: 14
CDR3aa: CAIPDSLINEKLFF
CDR3nt: TGTGCCATTCCGGACAGCCTTATTAATGAAAAACTGTTTTTT

j_gene: TRBJ1-2
abundance: -
v_gene: TRBV11-2
d_gene: TRBD1
len: 14
CDR3aa: CASSPEGGNYGYTF
CDR3nt: TGTGCCAGCAGCCCCGAAGGGGGCAACTATGGCTACACCTTC

j_gene: TRBJ2-1
abundance: few
v_gene: TRBV10-3
d_gene: TRBD1
len: 14
CDR3aa: CAISSGTGYNEQFF
CDR3nt: TGTGCCATCAGCTCCGGGACAGGTTACAATGAGCAGTTCTTC

j_gene: TRBJ2-5
abundance: once
v_gene: TRBV5-1
d_gene: TRBD2
len: 16
CDR3aa: CASSLMLAGGGETQYF
CDR3nt: TGCGCCAGCAGCTTGATGCTAGCGGGAGGGGGGGAGACCCAGTACTTC

j_gene: TRBJ2-7
abundance: -
v_gene: TRBV7-2
d_gene: TRBD2
len: 14
CDR3aa: CASSLAGGTYEQYF
CDR3nt: TGTGCCAGCAGCTTAGCGGGAGGGACCTACGAGCAGTACTTC

j_gene: TRBJ2-7
abundance: -
v_gene: TRBV27
d_gene: -
len: 15
CDR3aa: CASSLDIRFSYEQYF
CDR3nt: TGTGCCAGCAGTCTGGACATTCGATTCTCCTACGAGCAGTACTTC

j_gene: TRBJ2-1
abundance: few
v_gene: TRBV9
d_gene: -
len: 15
CDR3aa: CASSPGGVEVNEQFF
CDR3nt: TGTGCCAGCAGTCCCGGAGGAGTTGAGGTCAATGAGCAGTTCTTC